Presented here are 10 T cell receptor beta chains from one specimen sequenced in a study of glioma-infiltrating T cells listed by TCRdb under 2016. The reads were generated on an Illumina MiSeq. The iRepertoire nested amplicon-rescue multiplex PCR (arm-PCR) platform was used to amplify TCR alpha and beta CDR3 regions from RNA. TCRdb reanalyzed the raw reads on its own, using fastp at Q25 for trimming and MiXCR for clone calling, and kept in-frame beta chains. Each record represents a unique CDR3 protein, reported with the most common genes and DNA among its rows. Within this sample are about 140,000 distinct CDR3 sequences, with 35% to 50% of them counted one time only. Roughly 20% of the sample comes from the top ten. Material: glioma tissue, nonneoplastic brain tissue, or PBMCs (not recorded which). The source of these receptors is a human donor with low-grade glioma or glioblastoma, undergoing nonglioma brain surgery, or in good health (not recorded which).

The chain employs TRBV24-1 and TRBJ2-3; 7 bases agree with TRBD1. V shed 9 bases and J 0 bases; nucleotides not matched to a gene: 5. Germline V gene sequence: CDR1 KGHDR, CDR2 SFDVKD. The CDR3 is 14 amino acids. DNA for the CDR3: TGTGCCACCTCCGGGACAGCAAGCACAGATACGCAGTATTTT. Translation gives CATSGTASTDTQYF.

The chain joins TRBV12-3 or TRBV12-4 to TRBJ2-1; D tentatively fits TRBD1 or TRBD2 (5 bases each). The CDR3 contains 16 residues. Trimming cost V 5 bases and J 9 bases, with 23 bases left between them. The CDR3 sequence: CASSRQYLLTGGEQFF. In DNA form, the CDR3 reads TGTGCCAGCAGTCGACAATACCTTTTGACTGGGGGTGAGCAGTTCTTC.

The chain carries TRBV5-4 and TRBJ1-1; D not certain. CDR1 is SGHNT, CDR2 YYREEE, per germline (reference sequence). The V gene lost 0 bases and the J gene lost 4 bases, with 13 bases spanning the gap. The CDR3 sequence is 15 residues long. CDR3 sequence reads: CASSLVQRASTEAFF. The CDR3 bases are TGTGCCAGCAGCTTGGTTCAGAGGGCAAGCACTGAAGCTTTCTTT.

This clonotype has just one count. The V call is TRBV5-5, the J call TRBJ1-1; D remains ambiguous. This CDR3 comprises 14 residues. Trimming removed 4 bases from V and 1 base from J, with 11 bases in between. CDR1 and CDR2 from the germline V gene are SGHKS and YYEKEE (reference sequence). CDR3 loop: CASSRLVGNTEAFF. DNA of the CDR3: TGTGCCAGCAGCAGACTTGTGGGGAACACTGAAGCTTTCTTT.

To note about this clonotype: Germline and junction disagree at one end, which may indicate a read error. The rearrangement joins TRBV18 to TRBJ1-1; D ambiguous. Germline values: CDR1 KGHSH, CDR2 LQKENI. This CDR3 is 13 amino acids long. DNA for the CDR3: TGTGCCAGCTCACCAGCGATGAACACTGTAGCTTTCTTT. Amino acid sequence: CASSPAMNTVAFF.

The chain joins TRBV6-1 to TRBJ1-2; perhaps TRBD1 as D (6 bases). CDR3 size: 14 residues. V was pared by 2 bases and J by 0 bases, with 7 bases between. CDR1 and CDR2 from the germline V gene are MNHNS and SASEGT. This chain's CDR3 is CASSEYRANYGYTF. The CDR3, as DNA: TGTGCCAGCAGTGAATACAGGGCTAACTATGGCTACACCTTC.

This clonotype was seen a single time. This sequence may be a read error, since a much larger clone differs from it by one base. V and J are TRBV7-8 and TRBJ2-3; 9 bases line up with TRBD1. Trimming at V came to 5 bases and at J to 3 bases, leaving 6 bases not matched to a gene. The CDR3 consists of 15 residues. In germline, CDR1 is SGHVS, CDR2 FQNEAQ. Here the CDR3 DNA reads TGTGCCAGCAGCCAGGACAGGGGTATGACAGATACGCAGTATTTT. Protein sequence: CASSQDRGMTDTQYF.

This rearrangement joins TRBV6-2 or TRBV6-3 to TRBJ2-3; 9 bases align to TRBD2. Trimming at V came to 5 bases and at J to 3 bases, leaving 9 bases not matched to a gene. The CDR3 has 16 residues. Germline V CDR1 and CDR2: MNHEY, SVGEGT. The CDR3 loop reads CASSRRTSDQTDTQYF. DNA of the CDR3: TGTGCCAGCAGTCGCCGGACTAGCGATCAAACAGATACGCAGTATTTT.

The rearrangement uses TRBV4-1 and TRBJ1-2, with unresolved D. The CDR3 is made up of 15 amino acids. V was shortened by 0 bases and J by 5 bases, with 13 bases between the two germline ends. Per the germline V gene, CDR1 is MGHRA and CDR2 is YSYEKL. In DNA form, the CDR3 reads TGCGCCAGCAGCCAAGAGGTTGGGATGGGATATGGCTACACCTTC. Translating gives CASSQEVGMGYGYTF.

The V and J genes are TRBV7-2 and TRBJ2-1; TRBD1 matches 8 bases. There are 14 residues in the CDR3. The germline V gene encodes CDR1 SGHTA and CDR2 FQGNSA. With 2 bases clipped from V and 9 bases from J, the junction kept 6 bases outside the gene matches. Here the CDR3 reads CASSLKGRGPEQFF. The CDR3 coding sequence is TGTGCCAGCAGCTTAAAGGGCAGGGGGCCTGAGCAGTTCTTC.